A selection of T cell receptor beta chains follows, all from one sample in a study of cytomegalovirus exposure and HLA in healthy donors. Assay: immunoSEQ multiplex PCR; the TCRdb copy retains only in-frame clones and omits some. The sample has about 200,000 clones; approximately 79% are singletons. The sample was PBMCs. The receptors shown here come from a man aged 50 to 59 in good health and CMV-seronegative. Each CDR3 is given with its conserved first and last residue. The D gene is left open where the match is weak. Size is omitted from some rows. Given values are once, few, many or a class for expanded clones.

TRBJ2-5,few,-,TRBV11-2,TGTGCCAGCAGCTTTCGGGTTTCGGTAGAAGAGACCCAGTACTTC,CASSFRVSVEETQYF
TRBJ2-1,once,TRBD2,TRBV27,TGTGCCAGCAGTTTATATCCTAGCGGGAGGGGCTCCTACAATGAGCAGTTCTTC,CASSLYPSGRGSYNEQFF
TRBJ1-4,-,TRBD1,TRBV19,TGTGCCAGTAAGGTACAGGGGCGATTTAATGAAAAACTGTTTTTT,CASKVQGRFNEKLFF
TRBJ1-6,-,-,TRBV5-6,TGTGCCAGCATTTCCCGTAGCTCCTATAATTCACCCCTCCACTTT,CASISRSSYNSPLHF
TRBJ1-5,-,-,TRBV7-6,TGTGCCAGCAGCTTAGGGACAGCTCCCTATAGCAATCAGCCCCAGCATTTT,CASSLGTAPYSNQPQHF
TRBJ1-1,-,-,TRBV10-3,TGTGCCATCAGTGAGTCCGGGACAGAAGCTTTCTTT,CAISESGTEAFF
TRBJ2-7,-,TRBD1,TRBV5-5,TGTGCCAGCAGCTACGGACAGGGGGTAGACGAGCAGTACTTC,CASSYGQGVDEQYF
TRBJ2-4,-,TRBD2,TRBV5-1,TGCGCCAGCAGCTTGCCAGCGGGGGCCAAAAACATTCAGTACTTC,CASSLPAGAKNIQYF
TRBJ2-3,-,-,TRBV20-1,TGCAGTGCTAGAGTACTAGTTCCGTATTTT,CSARVLVPYF
TRBJ1-2,-,-,TRBV28,TGTGCCAGCAGTTTTGCGAATTACTATGGCTACACCTTC,CASSFANYYGYTF